One sample yielded the 5 T cell receptor beta chains listed below, sequenced in a study of regulatory T cells in long-lasting Graves disease. CDR3-region Arm-PCR and iRepertoire HTBI primers produced the TCR beta libraries. TCRdb re-analysed the multiplex PCR reads in MiXCR, keeping a single row per CDR3 protein. Of a few hundred thousand distinct CDR3 sequences in the sample, 16% were seen once. The time point denotes: newly diagnosed GD, antithyroid drugs for less than 3 months. Preparation of the TCR library used RNA extracted from PBMCs. A further study also used this sample, focusing on T cells in Graves' hyperthyroidism and ophthalmopathy.

Specimen: peripheral blood mononuclear cells (PBMCs), collected at new diagnosis, from a patient treated with antithyroid drugs. The receptors here all came from a middle-aged man with Graves disease.

This clonotype was seen many times. This chain links TRBV28 with TRBJ1-5; D might be TRBD1 (6 bases). Germline assignment: CDR1 MDHEN and CDR2 SYDVKM. CDR3 length equals 15 residues. Deletions cut 4 bases from V and 8 bases from J, with 18 bases between. DNA for the CDR3: TGTGCCAGCAGTTACAGGGTAGGAGTTGTGGAGCCCCAGCATTTT. This gives the protein CASSYRVGVVEPQHF.

This clonotype has only a few counts. The chain is built from TRBV28 and TRBJ2-7; D might be TRBD1 (5 bases). V lost 7 bases, J lost 0 bases, and 16 bases lay in between. Germline V gene data show CDR1 as MDHEN and CDR2 as SYDVKM. The CDR3 extends over 15 amino acids. The CDR3 loop is CASKGSDAASYEQYF. The CDR3 DNA is TGTGCCAGCAAGGGGTCGGACGCAGCCTCCTACGAGCAGTACTTC.

This clonotype was observed many times. This chain joins TRBV11-3 and TRBJ2-7; the D gene is possibly TRBD2 (6 bases). Trimming pared 2 bases from V and 1 base from J, leaving 15 bases between. CDR3 length: 16 amino acids. Germline V CDR1 and CDR2: SGHNT, YENEEA. The CDR3 here is CASSLWRDGVSYEQYF. The CDR3 DNA follows: TGTGCCAGCAGCTTATGGCGGGACGGGGTATCCTACGAGCAGTACTTC.

This clonotype appeared a few times. The J gene is TRBJ1-4, the V gene TRBV29-1; D is uncertain. Germline CDR1 reads SQVTM; CDR2 reads ANQGSEA. The V gene lost 4 bases and the J gene lost 4 bases, with 10 bases spanning the gap. The CDR3 covers 13 residues. Written as DNA, the CDR3 is TGCAGCGTTGTAGCCAGAAGTAATGAAAAACTGTTTTTT. This codes for CSVVARSNEKLFF.

This chain joins TRBV7-8 and TRBJ2-4; TRBD1 might be the D (5 bases). The CDR3 runs to 14 residues. Looked up from germline, CDR1 is SGHVS and CDR2 is FQNEAQ. V was shortened by 0 bases and J by 8 bases, with 11 bases between the two germline ends. The CDR3 loop is CASSLAGDVDIQYF. The DNA of the CDR3 is TGTGCCAGCAGCTTAGCAGGGGATGTAGACATTCAGTACTTC. The full variable domain, completed using reference TRBV7-8 and TRBJ2-4, is GAGVSQSPRYKVAKRGQDVALRCDPISGHVSLFWYQQALGQGPEFLTYFQNEAQLDKSGLPSDRFFAERPEGSVSTLKIQRTQQEDSAVYLCASSLAGDVDIQYFGAGTRLSVL.